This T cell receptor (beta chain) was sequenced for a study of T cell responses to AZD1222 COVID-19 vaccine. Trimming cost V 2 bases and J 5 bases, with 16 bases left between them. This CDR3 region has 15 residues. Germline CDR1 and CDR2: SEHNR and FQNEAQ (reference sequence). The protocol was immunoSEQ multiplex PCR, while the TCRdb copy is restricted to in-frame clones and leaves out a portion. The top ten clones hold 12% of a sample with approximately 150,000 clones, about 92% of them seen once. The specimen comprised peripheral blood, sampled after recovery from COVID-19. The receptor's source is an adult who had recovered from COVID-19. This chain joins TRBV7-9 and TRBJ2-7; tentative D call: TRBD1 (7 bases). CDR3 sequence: CASSLYRRGRDEQYF. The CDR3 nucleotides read TGTGCCAGCAGCTTATATAGGAGGGGGCGGGACGAGCAGTACTTC.